Each of the 20 T cell receptor beta chains below was sequenced from the same sample in a study of blood T cell repertoires in COVID-19. Using immunoSEQ multiplex PCR, the repertoire was profiled, and TCRdb retains in-frame clones only, with some absent. This sample has about 160,000 clones, with about 86% found just once. Sequenced sample: peripheral blood. These receptors all come from a woman of 80 years or more with acute or convalescent COVID-19.

The chain joins TRBV28 to TRBJ1-2; tentatively, D is TRBD1 (6 bases). Germline lookup yields CDR1 MDHEN and CDR2 SYDVKM. V was clipped by 5 bases and J by 1 base, with 14 bases between them. The CDR3 has 15 residues. The CDR3 sequence is CASSRTGWDNYGYTF. The CDR3 DNA reads TGTGCCAGCAGTCGCACAGGGTGGGATAACTATGGCTACACCTTC.

CDR3 protein: CASSPQGAGAFF. In DNA form, the CDR3 reads TGTGCCAGCAGCCCACAGGGGGCGGGAGCTTTCTTT. The J gene is TRBJ1-1, the V gene TRBV7-9, with 9 bases aligning to TRBD1. The CDR3 length is 12 residues. With 5 bases clipped from V and 10 bases from J, the junction kept 5 bases outside the gene matches. Germline V gene sequence: CDR1 SEHNR, CDR2 FQNEAQ (reference sequence).

The chain links TRBV19 to TRBJ2-7; D not certain. The CDR3 spans 13 residues. Trimming removed 3 bases from V and 6 bases from J, with 12 bases in between. Germline CDR1 reads LNHDA; CDR2 reads SQIVND (reference sequence). CDR3 region: CASSILVRSEQYF. The CDR3 coding sequence is TGTGCCAGTAGTATTCTTGTGAGAAGCGAGCAGTACTTC.

The CDR3 nucleotides are TGTGCCAGCAGTTCACCGGGCTCTGGGGCCAACGTCCTGACTTTC. Translated, it gives CASSSPGSGANVLTF. This chain links TRBV28 with TRBJ2-6; D is uncertain. V lost 4 bases and J 0 bases, leaving 7 bases between the germline ends. Germline assignment: CDR1 MDHEN and CDR2 SYDVKM. This CDR3 contains 15 residues.

This rearrangement joins TRBV5-1 to TRBJ2-2; perhaps TRBD1 as D (5 bases). CDR1 SGHRS and CDR2 YFSETQ come from the germline V gene. V dropped 9 bases and J dropped 3 bases, with 15 bases sitting between them. The CDR3 is 14 residues long. The CDR3, as DNA: TGCGCCACCAGAATGGACACCTACACCGGGGAGCTGTTTTTT. Translating it yields CATRMDTYTGELFF.

The rearrangement joins TRBV21-1 to TRBJ1-5; TRBD1, as called in the table, went unchecked against the DNA. TRBV21-1 is assigned pseudogene status. The CDR3 runs to 15 residues. CDR3 DNA sequence: TGTGCCAGCATACAAAGACAGGGTAGCAATCAGCCCCAGCATTTT. Its translation is CASIQRQGSNQPQHF.

The chain combines TRBV5-1 with TRBJ2-1; TRBD1 matches 9 bases. Germline V gene data show CDR1 as SGHRS and CDR2 as YFSETQ. The trim removed 2 bases at V and 4 bases at J, leaving 7 bases unmatched. This CDR3 comprises 16 residues. This CDR3 is CASSLGDRALYNEQFF. The CDR3 nucleotides are TGCGCCAGCAGCTTAGGGGACAGGGCCCTATACAATGAGCAGTTCTTC.

This rearrangement joins TRBV18 to TRBJ1-5, with 9 positions matching TRBD1. Germline-derived CDR1 and CDR2 are KGHSH and LQKENI. This CDR3 has 16 amino acids. Trimming cost V 2 bases and J 0 bases; bases outside gene matches: 2. As DNA, the CDR3 is TGTGCCAGCTCACCAACAGGGGGCGTTAGCAATCAGCCCCAGCATTTT. Translation: CASSPTGGVSNQPQHF.

The chain is built from TRBV10-3 and TRBJ1-6; 7 bases are a match to TRBD1. V was clipped by 10 bases and J by 3 bases; unmatched bases: 3. The CDR3 is 13 amino acids. Germline V gives CDR1 ENHRY, CDR2 SYGVKD. This chain's CDR3 is CASRDSYNSPLHF. DNA for the CDR3: TGTGCCAGCAGGGACAGCTATAATTCACCCCTCCACTTT.

The chain is built from TRBV7-2 and TRBJ2-5; D is possibly TRBD1 (5 bases). Germline V gene lookup returns CDR1 SGHTA and CDR2 FQGNSA. Trimming stripped 1 base from V and 3 bases from J, with 6 bases between. CDR3 length: 13 residues. DNA for the CDR3: TGTGCCAGCAGCTTAGTCAGGGAAGAGACCCAGTACTTC. It encodes CASSLVREETQYF.

The chain couples TRBV5-1 to TRBJ1-3, with 9 bases matching TRBD1. V lost 7 bases, J lost 0 bases, and 11 bases stayed unmatched. Looked up from germline, CDR1 is SGHRS and CDR2 is YFSETQ. The CDR3 is made up of 17 amino acids. The CDR3 nucleotides read TGCGCCAGCCGGCCGGGACAGGGACCTTACTCTGGAAACACCATATATTTT. Translated: CASRPGQGPYSGNTIYF.

The chain links TRBV3-1 (or the pseudogene TRBV3-2) to TRBJ1-1; no clear D gene. V lost 0 bases, J lost 5 bases, and 16 bases lay in between. Germline assignment: CDR1 LGHDT and CDR2 YNNKEL (reference sequence). CDR3 size: 16 residues. Written as DNA, the CDR3 is TGTGCCAGCAGCCAAGATCATAAGTCCTGCGGGACTGAAGCTTTCTTT. It codes for CASSQDHKSCGTEAFF.

The chain joins TRBV5-8 to TRBJ1-1; D may be TRBD1 (5 bases). The CDR3 contains 16 residues. Germline values: CDR1 SGHTS, CDR2 YDEGEE. The ends were cut back, 4 bases at V and 5 bases at J, with 21 bases in the middle. This CDR3 reads CASSQNQGLGLTEAFF. The CDR3 DNA sequence: TGTGCCAGCAGCCAGAACCAGGGCCTAGGGTTAACTGAAGCTTTCTTT.

For the CDR3, the DNA is TGTGCCAGCAGCCGGCGGACTAGCGGCATCGATGAGCAGTTCTTC. It codes for CASSRRTSGIDEQFF. The chain is built from TRBV5-4 and TRBJ2-1; TRBD2 matches 10 bases. From germline, CDR1 is SGHNT and CDR2 YYREEE (reference sequence). The CDR3 loop spans 15 amino acids. The junction had 9 bases not matched to a gene; V was cut back by 4 bases and J by 8 bases. The whole variable domain, filled in from reference TRBV5-4 and TRBJ2-1, reads ETGVTQSPTHLIKTRGQQVTLRCSSQSGHNTVSWYQQALGQGPQFIFQYYREEENGRGNFPPRFSGLQFPNYSSELNVNALELDDSALYLCASSRRTSGIDEQFFGPGTRLTVL.

V usage is TRBV11-3 and J usage is TRBJ2-1, with D tentatively TRBD1 (7 bases). The V end was cut by 3 bases, the J end by 6 bases, with 15 bases between. In germline, CDR1 is SGHNT, CDR2 YENEEA. CDR3 length: 15 residues. CDR3: CASSFTRGERNEQFF. The CDR3 coding sequence is TGTGCCAGCAGCTTCACCAGGGGGGAACGCAATGAGCAGTTCTTC. The full variable domain, with the rest looked up from reference TRBV11-3 and TRBJ2-1, is EAGVVQSPRYKIIEKKQPVAFWCNPISGHNTLYWYLQNLGQGPELLIRYENEEAVDDSQLPKDRFSAERLKGVDSTLKIQPAELGDSAVYLCASSFTRGERNEQFFGPGTRLTVL.

The gene calls are TRBV4-3 and TRBJ2-2, with D unresolved. The CDR3 extends over 14 amino acids. The germline CDR1 and CDR2 sequences are LGHNA and YSLEER. Trimming stripped 1 base from V and 7 bases from J, with 10 bases between. The chain's CDR3 is CASSQGSGGGELFF. The CDR3 DNA is TGCGCCAGCAGCCAAGGAAGTGGCGGCGGGGAGCTGTTTTTT.

The J gene is TRBJ2-7, the V gene TRBV21-1; TRBD2, as called in the table, went unchecked against the DNA. TRBV21-1 is shown as a pseudogene. There are 13 residues in the CDR3. This CDR3 reads CASKSTIPCEQYF. The CDR3 DNA is TGTGCCAGCAAATCGACTATACCCTGCGAGCAGTACTTC.

This clone was counted a few times. The chain's CDR3 is CASSVGTSGSTTDTQYF. In DNA form, the CDR3 reads TGTGCCAGCAGCGTAGGGACTAGCGGGTCGACCACAGATACGCAGTATTTT. This chain connects TRBV9 to TRBJ2-3, with 11 bases identical to TRBD2. There are 17 residues in the CDR3. Looked up from germline, CDR1 is SGDLS and CDR2 is YYNGEE. The junction had 5 bases not matched to a gene; V was cut back by 0 bases and J by 2 bases. The whole variable domain, filled in from reference TRBV9 and TRBJ2-3, reads DSGVTQTPKHLITATGQRVTLRCSPRSGDLSVYWYQQSLDQGLQFLIQYYNGEERAKGNILERFSAQQFPDLHSELNLSSLELGDSALYFCASSVGTSGSTTDTQYFGPGTRLTVL.

In the case of this clone: At the DNA level, this CDR3 is encoded by other sequences in the same sample as well. CDR3 in DNA: TGTGCCAGTAGTATAGGACAGGGACGGGAGACCCAGTACTTC. Amino acid sequence: CASSIGQGRETQYF. This chain connects TRBV19 to TRBJ2-5; 7 bases align to TRBD1. With V trimmed by 1 base and J by 5 bases, 4 bases remained unmatched. Germline CDR1 LNHDA, CDR2 SQIVND (reference sequence). The CDR3 is made up of 14 amino acids. The whole variable domain, remainder taken from reference TRBV19 and TRBJ2-5, is DGGITQSPKYLFRKEGQNVTLSCEQNLNHDAMYWYRQDPGQGLRLIYYSQIVNDFQKGDIAEGYSVSREKKESFPLTVTSAQKNPTAFYLCASSIGQGRETQYFGPGTRLLVL.

This chain uses TRBV6-5 with TRBJ2-1; TRBD1 is a possible D gene (6 bases). From germline, CDR1 is MNHEY and CDR2 SVGAGI. This CDR3 comprises 11 residues. The V end lost 4 bases, the J end lost 10 bases, and 8 bases lay between the germline ends. The CDR3 DNA reads TGTGCCAGCAGTTCAGGGACAGAGCAGTTCTTC. Its translation: CASSSGTEQFF.